These 7 T cell receptor beta chains came from one sample sequenced in a study of blood T cell repertoires in COVID-19. Sequencing used immunoSEQ multiplex PCR; TCRdb keeps in-frame clones, though not all of them. The sample lists 62,000 or so clones; nearly 90% were seen once. The sequenced sample was peripheral blood. All receptors derive from a man between 50 and 59 years old with active COVID-19.

CDR3 nucleotides: TGTGCCTGGAGTGGGCTAGCGGGGGCCTTATACGAGCAGTACTTC. This encodes CAWSGLAGALYEQYF. V usage is TRBV30 and J usage is TRBJ2-7; TRBD2 aligns across 10 bases. The CDR3 is 15 residues long. Losses at the gene ends were 1 base for V and 4 bases for J; bases not matched to a gene: 7. Germline V gene sequence: CDR1 GTSNPN, CDR2 SVGIG (reference sequence).

The V call is TRBV5-1, the J call TRBJ2-7; 9 bases line up with TRBD1. With V trimmed by 5 bases and J by 5 bases, 17 bases remained unmatched. Germline CDR1 and CDR2: SGHRS and YFSETQ. This CDR3 contains 17 residues. The CDR3 region is CASSYLDRGWAGNEQYF. CDR3 in DNA: TGCGCCAGCAGTTATTTGGACAGGGGATGGGCCGGTAACGAGCAGTACTTC. Together with reference TRBV5-1 and TRBJ2-7, the CDR3 gives the full variable domain: KAGVTQTPRYLIKTRGQQVTLSCSPISGHRSVSWYQQTPGQGLQFLFEYFSETQRNKGNFPGRFSGRQFSNSRSEMNVSTLELGDSALYLCASSYLDRGWAGNEQYFGPGTRLTVT.

The table lists this clone with a count of one. The chain uses TRBV21-1 and TRBJ1-1. TRBV21-1 represents a pseudogene. There are 16 residues in the CDR3. The CDR3 region is CASSPTGGGGSTEAFF. The CDR3 DNA is TGTGCCAGCAGCCCCACCGGAGGGGGGGGCAGTACTGAAGCTTTCTTT.

V is TRBV9 and J is TRBJ2-5; perhaps TRBD1 as D (6 bases). Trimming shortened V by 0 bases and J by 1 base, and 10 bases separated the two germline ends. Germline values: CDR1 SGDLS, CDR2 YYNGEE. CDR3 length: 15 residues. CDR3: CASSVGYRVQETQYF. The DNA of the CDR3 is TGTGCCAGCAGCGTAGGATACAGGGTCCAAGAGACCCAGTACTTC.

This chain links TRBV7-9 with TRBJ1-6; the D is unclear. The CDR3 has 15 residues. Trimming took off 0 bases at V and 7 bases at J, with 10 bases between the two ends. CDR1 and CDR2 (germline): SEHNR, FQNEAQ (reference sequence). The CDR3 protein is CASSLASPENSPLHF. The CDR3, as DNA: TGTGCCAGCAGCTTAGCATCCCCCGAGAATTCACCCCTCCACTTT.

This chain joins TRBV10-2 and TRBJ2-1, with 8 bases aligning to TRBD1. CDR1 is WSHSY, CDR2 SAAADI, per germline. This CDR3 contains 15 residues. Trimming took 6 bases from V and 9 from J; bases not matched to a gene: 13. The CDR3 protein is CASSALDRDFGEQFF. Here the CDR3 DNA reads TGCGCCAGCAGCGCACTGGACAGGGACTTTGGTGAGCAGTTCTTC.

This chain uses TRBV5-1 with TRBJ2-7; TRBD2 matches at 8 bases. The CDR3 contains 17 residues. The germline gives CDR1 SGHRS, CDR2 YFSETQ. J was trimmed by 4 bases and V by 2 bases; bases with no gene match: 14. The DNA of the CDR3 is TGCGCCAGCAGCTTTGGAACGGGGGGGTACAGGTGGTACGAGCAGTACTTC. This encodes CASSFGTGGYRWYEQYF. The full variable domain, rest sourced from reference TRBV5-1 and TRBJ2-7, is KAGVTQTPRYLIKTRGQQVTLSCSPISGHRSVSWYQQTPGQGLQFLFEYFSETQRNKGNFPGRFSGRQFSNSRSEMNVSTLELGDSALYLCASSFGTGGYRWYEQYFGPGTRLTVT.